The sequence of this TCR beta chain was determined in a study of blood T cells in healthy people across ages. Study outcomes and limitations: Any conclusive comparison of naive versus antigen-experienced cells was prevented by using unsorted PBMCs.

A J-beta primer mix and a sample-barcoded 5' primer were used in a second PCR of roughly 7 to 12 cycles. Template switching added a 12-random-nucleotide identifier to every cDNA molecule. At least 2.5 million CDR3-containing paired-end reads were obtained per sample. One entry per CDR3 protein, called by TCRdb with MiXCR from the 5' RACE reads. Of roughly 830,000 distinct CDR3 sequences listed, around 62% are singletons. Those donating, healthy Caucasian individuals from Russia, were aged roughly 6 to 100. The CDR3 is made up of 13 amino acids. CDR1 and CDR2 (germline): SQVTM, ANQGSEA. The V end lost 3 bases, the J end lost 8 bases, and 16 bases lay between the germline ends. This clonotype was found a few times. The antigen is unknown.

Material for sequencing was blood. The sequence came from a man aged 30 to 39 in good health. The V call is TRBV29-1, the J call TRBJ1-2; D unclear. The CDR3 loop reads CSVDGPRDVGYTF. In DNA, the CDR3 is TGCAGCGTTGATGGGCCCCGAGACGTAGGCTACACCTTC.